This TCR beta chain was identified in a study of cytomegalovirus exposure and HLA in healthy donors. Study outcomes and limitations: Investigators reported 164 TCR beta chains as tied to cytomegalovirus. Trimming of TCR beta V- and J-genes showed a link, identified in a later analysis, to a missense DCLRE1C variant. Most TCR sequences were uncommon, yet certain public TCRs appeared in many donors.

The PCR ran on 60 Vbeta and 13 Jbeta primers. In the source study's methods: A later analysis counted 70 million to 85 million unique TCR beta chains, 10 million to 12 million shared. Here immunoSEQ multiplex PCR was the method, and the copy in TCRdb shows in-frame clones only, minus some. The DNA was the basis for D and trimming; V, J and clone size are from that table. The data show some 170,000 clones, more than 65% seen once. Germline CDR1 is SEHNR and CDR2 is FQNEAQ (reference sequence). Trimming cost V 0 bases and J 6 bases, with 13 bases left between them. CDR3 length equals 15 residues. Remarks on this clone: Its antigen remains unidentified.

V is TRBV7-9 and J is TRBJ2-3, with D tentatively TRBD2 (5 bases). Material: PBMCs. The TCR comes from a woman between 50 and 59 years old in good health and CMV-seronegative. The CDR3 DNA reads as TGTGCCAGCAGCTTAGCTTTACTAGGAATGGATACGCAGTATTTT. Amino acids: CASSLALLGMDTQYF.